The rows below give T cell receptor beta chains drawn from one sample of a study of molecular identifiers for immune sequencing clone quantification. TCRdb called the PCR reads again in MiXCR, with one record for every CDR3 protein. This table has around 94,000 distinct CDR3 sequences, about 35% appearing once. Material for sequencing was naive CD8+ T cells from blood, with Jurkat cell RNA spiked in. All receptors derive from a human donor in good health. Some libraries in this study had Jurkat cell RNA spiked in. Both conserved end residues are part of each CDR3. Fields, in order: V gene, D gene, clone size, J gene, CDR3 protein, CDR3 DNA. The D gene is left open where the match is weak. Size is omitted from some rows. Given values are once, few, many or a class for expanded clones.

>TRBV4-1|NA|few|TRBJ2-1
CASSQDFEQGFNEQFF
TGCGCCAGCAGCCAAGATTTTGAACAGGGTTTCAATGAGCAGTTCTTC
>TRBV4-1|TRBD2|few|TRBJ2-7
CASSLTTSGSYEQYF
TGCGCCAGCAGCCTGACGACTAGCGGGAGTTACGAGCAGTACTTC
>TRBV6-1|TRBD1|few|TRBJ1-3
CASSEALTGAISGNTIYF
TGTGCCAGCAGTGAAGCCCTCACAGGGGCGATATCGGGAAACACCATATATTTT
>TRBV4-1|NA|NA|TRBJ2-2
CASSQGAGPPGELFF
TGCGCCAGCAGCCAAGGGGCCGGGCCGCCCGGGGAGCTGTTTTTT
>TRBV6-2/TRBV6-3|NA|many|TRBJ2-3
CASSYLNTDTQYF
TGTGCCAGCAGTTACCTCAACACAGATACGCAGTATTTT
>TRBV9|NA|NA|TRBJ2-1
CASSVDGSEYDEQFF
TGTGCCAGCAGCGTAGACGGTAGCGAGTACGATGAGCAGTTCTTC
>TRBV11-2|NA|NA|TRBJ2-1
CASSHPLDSSSYNEQFF
TGTGCCAGCAGCCACCCTTTGGACAGCTCCTCCTACAATGAGCAGTTCTTC
>TRBV27|NA|NA|TRBJ2-2
CASTGHTNTGELFF
TGTGCCAGCACGGGACATACGAACACCGGGGAGCTGTTTTTT
>TRBV4-2|NA|few|TRBJ1-1
CASSQGESLNTEAFF
TGTGCCAGCAGCCAAGGGGAGAGCCTGAACACTGAAGCTTTCTTT
>TRBV6-2/TRBV6-3|TRBD1|many|TRBJ2-7
CASSRRDRAYEQYF
TGTGCCAGCAGTCGAAGGGACAGGGCCTACGAGCAGTACTTC
>TRBV13|TRBD2|NA|TRBJ2-3
CASSFRLLAGTNTDTQNF
TGTGCCAGCAGCTTCAGACTACTAGCGGGAACAAACACAGATACGCAGAATTTT
>TRBV4-3|NA|few|TRBJ2-7
CASSQEVRSYEQYF
TGCGCCAGCAGCCAAGAGGTCCGATCCTACGAGCAGTACTTC
>TRBV19|TRBD1|NA|TRBJ2-7
CASSPETGSSCEQYF
TGTGCCAGTAGTCCTGAGACAGGGAGCTCCTGCGAGCAGTACTTC
>TRBV12-3/TRBV12-4|NA|NA|TRBJ2-7
CASSPDYEQYF
TGTGCCAGCAGTCCGGACTACGAGCAGTACTTC
>TRBV6-2/TRBV6-3|NA|NA|TRBJ1-1
CASSDPAGIAEAFF
TGTGCCAGCTCAGACCCGGCAGGGATCGCTGAAGCTTTCTTT
>TRBV7-9|NA|many|TRBJ2-7
CASSPAEREQYF
TGTGCCAGCAGCCCAGCGGAACGGGAGCAGTACTTC
>TRBV10-2|NA|NA|TRBJ2-2
CASSEFGELFF
TGCGCCAGCAGTGAGTTTGGGGAGCTGTTTTTT
>TRBV28|NA|NA|TRBJ1-5
CASTLDPPGNSNQPQHF
TGTGCCAGCACCCTCGACCCGCCAGGGAATAGCAATCAGCCCCAGCATTTT
>TRBV7-6|TRBD2|NA|TRBJ2-3
CASSLPPSGDHSTDTQYF
TGTGCCAGCAGCTTACCTCCTAGCGGAGATCATAGCACAGATACGCAGTATTTT
>TRBV11-2|NA|many|TRBJ2-3
CASSLRGTDTQYF
TGTGCCAGCAGCTTAAGGGGCACAGATACGCAGTATTTT
>TRBV28|TRBD1|NA|TRBJ2-7
CASSSGQGINEQYF
TGTGCCAGCAGTTCGGGACAGGGGATCAACGAGCAGTACTTC
>TRBV20-1|TRBD1|few|TRBJ2-7
CSPGTGGFEQYF
TGCAGTCCCGGGACAGGGGGTTTCGAGCAGTACTTC
>TRBV7-9|NA|few|TRBJ1-1
CASSLQGYATEAFF
TGTGCCAGCAGCTTGCAGGGTTATGCCACTGAAGCTTTCTTT
>TRBV6-6|NA|NA|TRBJ2-1
CASSTTGINEQFF
TGTGCCAGCAGCACGACTGGAATCAATGAGCAGTTCTTC
>TRBV5-1|TRBD1|NA|TRBJ2-5
CASSWGQATETQYF
TGCGCCAGCAGCTGGGGACAGGCAACGGAGACCCAGTACTTC
>TRBV29-1|NA|many|TRBJ2-3
CSVLTNSYTQYF
TGCAGCGTCCTGACTAACTCCTATACGCAGTATTTT
>TRBV11-2|NA|many|TRBJ2-3
CASSLPGLRTDTQYF
TGTGCCAGCAGCTTACCGGGACTGCGCACAGATACGCAGTATTTT
>TRBV4-3|NA|NA|TRBJ2-1
CASSQDRVEQFF
TGCGCCAGCAGCCAAGATCGAGTAGAGCAGTTCTTC
>TRBV7-9|TRBD1|NA|TRBJ2-3
CASRRQGEDTQYF
TGTGCCAGCAGACGACAGGGAGAAGATACGCAGTATTTT
>TRBV28|TRBD2|NA|TRBJ2-3
CAWQGGPEDTQYF
TGCGCCTGGCAGGGAGGGCCGGAGGATACGCAGTATTTT
>TRBV12-3/TRBV12-4|NA|few|TRBJ2-1
CASSLSSQQFF
TGTGCCAGCAGTTTAAGTAGCCAGCAGTTCTTC
>TRBV5-4|TRBD1|few|TRBJ2-5
CASSSTGAGQETQYF
TGTGCCAGCAGCTCGACAGGGGCAGGACAAGAGACCCAGTACTTC
>TRBV29-1|NA|few|TRBJ1-1
CSALGGVDTEAFF
TGCAGCGCCTTGGGGGGCGTGGACACTGAAGCTTTCTTT
>TRBV9|NA|few|TRBJ2-5
CADPETQYF
TGTGCCGACCCGGAGACCCAGTACTTC
>TRBV13|TRBD1|few|TRBJ1-2
CASSSPGQGYGYTF
TGTGCCAGCAGCTCGCCGGGACAGGGCTATGGCTACACCTTC
>TRBV4-1|TRBD1|many|TRBJ1-1
CASSQGQAMNTEAFF
TGCGCCAGCAGCCAGGGACAGGCGATGAACACTGAAGCTTTCTTT
>TRBV5-6|TRBD1|NA|TRBJ2-2
CASNYGTANTGELFF
TGTGCCAGCAACTACGGGACAGCGAACACCGGGGAGCTGTTTTTT
>TRBV7-8|NA|many|TRBJ1-1
CASSPTASTEAFF
TGTGCCAGCAGCCCGACAGCCTCGACTGAAGCTTTCTTT
>TRBV2|NA|few|TRBJ2-4
CASLGGYIAKNIQYF
TGTGCCAGCTTGGGGGGCTATATAGCCAAAAACATTCAGTACTTC
>TRBV25-1|TRBD1|few|TRBJ2-5
CASSMTGAGETQYF
TGTGCCAGCAGTATGACAGGGGCCGGGGAGACCCAGTACTTC
>TRBV28|NA|NA|TRBJ2-3
CASSFYFLTGFSTDTQYF
TGTGCCAGCAGTTTTTACTTTCTGACAGGCTTTAGCACAGATACGCAGTATTTT
>TRBV20-1|NA|NA|TRBJ1-6
CSAKVAGHSSYNSPLHF
TGCAGTGCTAAAGTGGCAGGCCATAGCTCCTATAATTCACCCCTCCACTTT
>TRBV29-1|NA|many|TRBJ2-3
CSPGLLYEGYTDTQYF
TGCAGCCCGGGGCTCCTGTATGAGGGCTACACAGATACGCAGTATTTT
>TRBV6-2/TRBV6-3|TRBD2|NA|TRBJ2-7
CASSPLAGSLSEQYF
TGTGCCAGCAGCCCACTAGCGGGAAGCCTCTCCGAGCAGTACTTC
>TRBV27|NA|NA|TRBJ1-3
CASSLMAGGNTKYF
TGTGCCAGCAGTTTAATGGCAGGAGGAAACACCAAATATTTT